This TCR beta chain was identified during a study of T cells in localized non-small cell lung cancer. Here immunoSEQ multiplex PCR was the method, and the copy in TCRdb shows in-frame clones only, minus some. The table lists about 79,000 clones, roughly 81% of them singletons. The material was peripheral blood, obtained before any cancer treatment. The TCR comes from a female donor at least 60 years old with stage I lung adenocarcinoma.

In DNA, the CDR3 is TGTGCCAGCAGCTCAGACAGGGGTTCCTACAATGAGCAGTTCTTC. This gives the protein CASSSDRGSYNEQFF. The V and J genes are TRBV11-2 and TRBJ2-1; 8 bases are a match to TRBD1. After removal of 4 bases from V and 1 base from J, the junction contained 3 bases not matched to a gene. Germline V gives CDR1 SGHAT, CDR2 FQNNGV. The CDR3 extends over 15 amino acids.